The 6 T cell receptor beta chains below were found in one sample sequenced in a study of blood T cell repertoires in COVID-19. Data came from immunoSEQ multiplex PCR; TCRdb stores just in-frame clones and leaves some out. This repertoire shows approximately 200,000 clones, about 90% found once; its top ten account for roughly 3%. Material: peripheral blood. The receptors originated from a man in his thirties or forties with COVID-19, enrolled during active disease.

The CDR3 protein is CASSAPGTGFYGYTF. The CDR3 DNA sequence: TGTGCCAGCAGCGCCCCCGGGACAGGGTTTTATGGCTACACCTTC. V usage is TRBV9 and J usage is TRBJ1-2; 9 bases match TRBD1. V lost 3 bases to trimming and J lost 5 bases; unmatched junction nucleotides: 8. The CDR3 consists of 15 residues. The germline V gene has CDR1 SGDLS and CDR2 YYNGEE.

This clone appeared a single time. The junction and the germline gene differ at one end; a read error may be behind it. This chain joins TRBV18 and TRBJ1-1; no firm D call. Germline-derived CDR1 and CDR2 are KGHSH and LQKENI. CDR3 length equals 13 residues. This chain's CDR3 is CASSPRENAEAFF. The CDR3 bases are TGTGCCAGCTCACCACGAGAGAACGCTGAAGCTTTCTTT.

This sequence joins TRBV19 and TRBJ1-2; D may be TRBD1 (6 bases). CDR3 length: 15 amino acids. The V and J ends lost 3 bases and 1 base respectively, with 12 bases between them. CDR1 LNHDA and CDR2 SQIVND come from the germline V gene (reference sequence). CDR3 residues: CASSIAGGYNYGYTF. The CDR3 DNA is TGTGCCAGTAGTATCGCGGGGGGCTATAACTATGGCTACACCTTC.

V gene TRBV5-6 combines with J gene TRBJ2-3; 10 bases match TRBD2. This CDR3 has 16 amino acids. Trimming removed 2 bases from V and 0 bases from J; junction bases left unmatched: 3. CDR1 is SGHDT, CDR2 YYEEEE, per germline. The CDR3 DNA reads TGTGCCAGCAGCTTCCGAGCGGGGGGGAGCACAGATACGCAGTATTTT. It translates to CASSFRAGGSTDTQYF.

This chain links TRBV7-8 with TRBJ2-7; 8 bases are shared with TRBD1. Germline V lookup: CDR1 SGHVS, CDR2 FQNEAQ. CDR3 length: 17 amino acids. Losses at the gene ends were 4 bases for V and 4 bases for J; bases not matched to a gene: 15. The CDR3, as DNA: TGTGCCAGCAGCTCCCTTCCACAGGGGGGTTTTTCTTACGAGCAGTACTTC. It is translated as CASSSLPQGGFSYEQYF.

The CDR3 nucleotides are TGTGCCAGCAGTGCGCGCTCCGGGTACAATGAGCAGTTCTTC. This gives the protein CASSARSGYNEQFF. The chain couples TRBV2 to TRBJ2-1; no clear D gene. This CDR3 is 14 amino acids long. Trimming took 4 bases from V and 4 from J, leaving 11 bases between them. Germline assignment: CDR1 SNHLY and CDR2 FYNNEI.